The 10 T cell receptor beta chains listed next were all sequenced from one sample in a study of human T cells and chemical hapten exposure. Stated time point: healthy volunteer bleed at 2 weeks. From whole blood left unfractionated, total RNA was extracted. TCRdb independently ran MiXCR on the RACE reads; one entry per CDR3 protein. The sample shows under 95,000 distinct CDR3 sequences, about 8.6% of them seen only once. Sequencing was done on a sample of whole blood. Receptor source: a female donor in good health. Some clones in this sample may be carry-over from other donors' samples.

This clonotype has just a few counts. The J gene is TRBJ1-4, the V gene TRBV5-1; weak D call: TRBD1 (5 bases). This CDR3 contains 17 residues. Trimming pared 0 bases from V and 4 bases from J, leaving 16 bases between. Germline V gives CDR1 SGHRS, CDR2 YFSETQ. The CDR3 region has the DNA TGCGCCAGCAGCTTGGATCGCCGGGGGTCGGGTAATGAAAAACTGTTTTTT. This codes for CASSLDRRGSGNEKLFF.

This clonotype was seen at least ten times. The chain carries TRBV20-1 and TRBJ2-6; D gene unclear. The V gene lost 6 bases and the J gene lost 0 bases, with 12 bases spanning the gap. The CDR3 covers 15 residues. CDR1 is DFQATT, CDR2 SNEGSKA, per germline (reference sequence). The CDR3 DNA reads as TGCAGTGCCCCAGGACGCATCTCTGGGGCCAACGTCCTGACTTTC. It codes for CSAPGRISGANVLTF.

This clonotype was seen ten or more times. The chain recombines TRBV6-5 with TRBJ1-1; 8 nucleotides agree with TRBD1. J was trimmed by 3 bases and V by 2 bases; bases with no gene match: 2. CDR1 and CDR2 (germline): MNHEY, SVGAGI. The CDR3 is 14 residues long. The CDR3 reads CASSYTGGDTEAFF. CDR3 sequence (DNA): TGTGCCAGCAGTTACACAGGGGGAGACACTGAAGCTTTCTTT.

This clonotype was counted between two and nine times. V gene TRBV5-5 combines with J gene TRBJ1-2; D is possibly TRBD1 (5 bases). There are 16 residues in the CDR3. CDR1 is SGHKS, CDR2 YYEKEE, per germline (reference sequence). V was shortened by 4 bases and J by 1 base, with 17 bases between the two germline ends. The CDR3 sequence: CASSTEPGRNNYGYTF. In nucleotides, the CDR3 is TGTGCCAGCAGCACAGAACCGGGACGAAATAACTATGGCTACACCTTC.

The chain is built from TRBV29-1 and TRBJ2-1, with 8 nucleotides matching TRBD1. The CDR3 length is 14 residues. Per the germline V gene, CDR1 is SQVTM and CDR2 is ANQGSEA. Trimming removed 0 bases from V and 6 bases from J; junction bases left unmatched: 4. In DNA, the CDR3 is TGCAGCGTTGAAGAAGGCACAGGGGGCAATGAGCAGTTCTTC. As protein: CSVEEGTGGNEQFF.

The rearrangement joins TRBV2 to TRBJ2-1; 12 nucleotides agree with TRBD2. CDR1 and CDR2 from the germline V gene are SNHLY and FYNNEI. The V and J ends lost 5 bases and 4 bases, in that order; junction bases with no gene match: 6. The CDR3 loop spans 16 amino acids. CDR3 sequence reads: CASSKGTSGLYNEQFF. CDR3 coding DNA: TGTGCCAGCAGTAAGGGGACTAGCGGGTTATACAATGAGCAGTTCTTC.

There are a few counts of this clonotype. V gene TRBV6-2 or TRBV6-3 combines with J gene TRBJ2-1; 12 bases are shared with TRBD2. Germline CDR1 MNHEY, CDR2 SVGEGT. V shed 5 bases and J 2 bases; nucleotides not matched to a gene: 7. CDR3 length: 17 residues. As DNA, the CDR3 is TGTGCCAGCAGTAAAAGACTAGCGGGAGTCCCCTACAATGAGCAGTTCTTC. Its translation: CASSKRLAGVPYNEQFF.

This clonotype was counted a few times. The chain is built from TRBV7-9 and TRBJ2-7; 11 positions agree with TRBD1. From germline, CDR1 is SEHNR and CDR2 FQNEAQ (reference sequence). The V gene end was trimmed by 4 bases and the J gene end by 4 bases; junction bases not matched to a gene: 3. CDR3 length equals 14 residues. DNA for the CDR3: TGTGCCAGCAGCTGGGGGACAGGGGGTTACGAGCAGTACTTC. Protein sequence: CASSWGTGGYEQYF.

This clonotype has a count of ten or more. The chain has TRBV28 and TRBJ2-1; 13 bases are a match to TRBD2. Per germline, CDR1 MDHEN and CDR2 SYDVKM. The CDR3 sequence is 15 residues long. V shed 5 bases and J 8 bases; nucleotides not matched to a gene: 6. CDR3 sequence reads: CASSRRTSGSDEQFF. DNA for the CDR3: TGTGCCAGCAGTCGGAGGACTAGCGGGAGCGATGAGCAGTTCTTC.

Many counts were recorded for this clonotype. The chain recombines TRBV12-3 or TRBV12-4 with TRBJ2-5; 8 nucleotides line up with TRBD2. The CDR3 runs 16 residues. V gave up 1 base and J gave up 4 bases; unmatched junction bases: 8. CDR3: CASSLGVGLAAETQYF. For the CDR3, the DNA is TGTGCCAGCAGTTTAGGCGTCGGACTAGCTGCAGAGACCCAGTACTTC.